This T cell receptor (beta chain) was identified in a study of memory CD4+ T cells and cytomegalovirus serostatus. Clones were read by immunoSEQ multiplex PCR, and TCRdb kept only the in-frame ones, dropping some. The table records about 82,000 clones, around 80% of them present only once. Single viable CD3+CD4+CD8-CD45RO+ cells were sorted as the memory CD4+ T cells. This CDR3 has 14 residues. Germline-derived CDR1 and CDR2 are SGHRS and YFSETQ. Trimming took 4 bases from V and 1 from J; bases not matched to a gene: 4. What was sequenced was memory CD4+ T cells from blood. The receptor was derived from an adult in good health and CMV-seronegative. V gene TRBV5-1 combines with J gene TRBJ1-1; 7 bases are a match to TRBD1. The CDR3 protein is CASSPGTENTEAFF. The CDR3 region has the DNA TGCGCCAGCAGCCCCGGGACAGAGAACACTGAAGCTTTCTTT.